This T cell receptor (beta chain) was retrieved from a study of cytomegalovirus exposure and HLA in healthy donors. Trimming cost V 4 bases and J 3 bases, with 12 bases left between them. The CDR3 consists of 14 residues. Germline V CDR1 and CDR2: MNHEY, SMNVEV (reference sequence). General study results and limits: Cytomegalovirus-associated TCR beta chains were listed, numbering more than 150.

The PCR ran on 60 Vbeta and 13 Jbeta primers. As handled by the study authors: As a later analysis found, there were tens of millions of unique TCR beta chains, of which roughly 11 million were shared. This table comes from immunoSEQ multiplex PCR, and its TCRdb copy is limited to in-frame clones, with some not included. Clone size and V and J calls were adopted from that table, with D and trimming inferred from the DNA. Seen in this sample are approximately 150,000 clones; the ten most common clones hold 0.96%. On this clone itself: What it recognizes is unknown.

Source material: PBMCs. This TCR was recovered from a male donor in good health and CMV-seronegative. This chain links TRBV27 with TRBJ1-2; TRBD1 is a possible D gene (5 bases). In DNA, the CDR3 is TGTGCCAGCAGTTCCGCGACAGCCTACTATGGCTACACCTTC. Translating it yields CASSSATAYYGYTF.